Listed below are T cell receptor beta chains from one sample, sequenced in a study of T-cell reconstitution after alpha-beta-depleted transplantation in children. From the PCR reads, TCRdb called clonotypes with MiXCR, one entry per CDR3 protein. The sample contains about 900,000 distinct CDR3 sequences, about 29% of which appear only once. Sequenced here: PBMCs, mostly from graft donor cells, sampled 360 days after TCRalphabeta/CD19-depleted stem cell transplant. These receptors were collected from a boy under two years old who had a stem cell transplant for SCID, so the T cells may come from the graft donor. The CDR3 runs from the conserved cysteine through the conserved F or W. Fields, in order: J gene, V gene, D gene, clone size, CDR3 DNA, CDR3 protein. A D gene is named only where the DNA matches it firmly. Clone size is given for some rows only: seen once, a few or many times, or a class if the clone is expanded.

j_gene: TRBJ2-1; v_gene: TRBV19; d_gene: TRBD2; abundance: NA; CDR3nt: TGTGCCAGTGCTTGGGGGGGAGCCTACAATGAGCAGTTCTTC; CDR3aa: CASAWGGAYNEQFF
j_gene: TRBJ2-1; v_gene: TRBV21-1; d_gene: NA; abundance: few; CDR3nt: TGTGCCAGCAGCAGCCACAGGGGGCGGGGGGGCAATGAGCAGTTCTTC; CDR3aa: CASSSHRGRGGNEQFF
j_gene: TRBJ2-1; v_gene: TRBV6-1; d_gene: NA; abundance: NA; CDR3nt: TGTGCCAGCAGCCGCAGGGCGTTTAAGTTCTACAATGAGCAGTTCTTC; CDR3aa: CASSRRAFKFYNEQFF
j_gene: TRBJ2-1; v_gene: TRBV21-1; d_gene: NA; abundance: NA; CDR3nt: TGTGCCAGCAGCAAAGATTCGCTAGCGGGCCTCGGGGACGACAATGAGCAGTTCTTC; CDR3aa: CASSKDSLAGLGDDNEQFF
j_gene: TRBJ2-3; v_gene: TRBV24-1; d_gene: NA; abundance: many; CDR3nt: TGTGCCACCAGTGACCGGACAGATACGCAGTATTTT; CDR3aa: CATSDRTDTQYF
j_gene: TRBJ2-1; v_gene: TRBV29-1; d_gene: TRBD2; abundance: few; CDR3nt: TGCAGCGCCACGAGACGGGGGGGCATGGATGAGCAGTTCTTC; CDR3aa: CSATRRGGMDEQFF
j_gene: TRBJ2-7; v_gene: TRBV7-9; d_gene: NA; abundance: once; CDR3nt: TGTGCCAGCAGCTTAGGGGACTCCCGACCCTACGAGCAGTACTTC; CDR3aa: CASSLGDSRPYEQYF
j_gene: TRBJ2-7; v_gene: TRBV4-3; d_gene: NA; abundance: NA; CDR3nt: TGCGCCAGCAGCCAAGTTGTCGCATCTCCCTACGAGCAGTACTTC; CDR3aa: CASSQVVASPYEQYF
j_gene: TRBJ1-1; v_gene: TRBV10-3; d_gene: NA; abundance: few; CDR3nt: TGTGCCATCAGTGAAGCTCGGGGGGTGGGGAACACTGAAGCTTTCTTT; CDR3aa: CAISEARGVGNTEAFF
j_gene: TRBJ1-1; v_gene: TRBV5-4; d_gene: TRBD1; abundance: few; CDR3nt: TGTGCCAGCAGCTTGACCGGCTACAGGGGCACTGAAGCTTTCTTT; CDR3aa: CASSLTGYRGTEAFF
j_gene: TRBJ2-7; v_gene: TRBV7-9; d_gene: NA; abundance: NA; CDR3nt: TGTGCCAGCAGTCCCGGGCCACTAAACTTC; CDR3aa: CASSPGPLNF
j_gene: TRBJ2-1; v_gene: TRBV29-1; d_gene: TRBD1; abundance: few; CDR3nt: TGCAGCGCCGCAGGGTTAAGGGGGCTAACCGTTTCCAATCAGCAGTTCTTC; CDR3aa: CSAAGLRGLTVSNQQFF
j_gene: TRBJ2-3; v_gene: TRBV5-1; d_gene: NA; abundance: NA; CDR3nt: TGCGCCAGCAGCCGAGGAGAGGCCCGGGGGACGCAGTATTTT; CDR3aa: CASSRGEARGTQYF
j_gene: TRBJ2-6; v_gene: TRBV27; d_gene: NA; abundance: many; CDR3nt: TGTGCCAGCAGTGCAGCCGGGGCCAACGTCCTGACTTTC; CDR3aa: CASSAAGANVLTF
j_gene: TRBJ2-5; v_gene: TRBV4-1; d_gene: NA; abundance: many; CDR3nt: TGCGCCAGCAGCCAAGAAAGTGGCTTGACGCGCAAAGAGACCCAGTACTTC; CDR3aa: CASSQESGLTRKETQYF
j_gene: TRBJ2-7; v_gene: TRBV20-1; d_gene: NA; abundance: few; CDR3nt: TGCAGTGCTAGGAGGCCGGGACAAGTGTACGAGCAGTACTTC; CDR3aa: CSARRPGQVYEQYF
j_gene: TRBJ2-3; v_gene: TRBV2; d_gene: TRBD2; abundance: NA; CDR3nt: TGTGCCAGCAGTGAAATGCGGGGGGCTAGCACAGATACGCAGTATTTT; CDR3aa: CASSEMRGASTDTQYF
j_gene: TRBJ2-1; v_gene: TRBV3-1; d_gene: NA; abundance: few; CDR3nt: TGTGCCAGCAGCCAACTGTCAGTGTTTGGTAGCGGTAACAATGAGCAGTTCTTC; CDR3aa: CASSQLSVFGSGNNEQFF
j_gene: TRBJ1-2; v_gene: TRBV28; d_gene: NA; abundance: NA; CDR3nt: TGTGCCAGCAGTTCCCCCTGGGGCAGATCCAATGGCTACACCTTC; CDR3aa: CASSSPWGRSNGYTF
j_gene: TRBJ2-4; v_gene: TRBV19; d_gene: NA; abundance: NA; CDR3nt: TGTGCCAGTAGTACGAACAGGGAACTAGCCAAAAACATTCAGTACTTC; CDR3aa: CASSTNRELAKNIQYF
j_gene: TRBJ2-5; v_gene: TRBV10-3; d_gene: NA; abundance: few; CDR3nt: TGTGCCATCAACTCGCAGCCCCAAGAGACCCAGTACTTC; CDR3aa: CAINSQPQETQYF
j_gene: TRBJ1-2; v_gene: TRBV5-5; d_gene: TRBD1; abundance: NA; CDR3nt: TGTGCCAGCAGCCATTGGGACAGGGAGGGCTATGGCTACACCTTC; CDR3aa: CASSHWDREGYGYTF
j_gene: TRBJ1-1; v_gene: TRBV11-2; d_gene: NA; abundance: NA; CDR3nt: TGTGCCAGCAGCTTAGTGGTAGGGAGGGGAACTGAAGCTTTCTTT; CDR3aa: CASSLVVGRGTEAFF
j_gene: TRBJ1-4; v_gene: TRBV20-1; d_gene: TRBD1; abundance: few; CDR3nt: TGCAGTGCTCTGACAGGGGGAACAACTAATGAAAAACTGTTTTTT; CDR3aa: CSALTGGTTNEKLFF
j_gene: TRBJ2-5; v_gene: TRBV20-1; d_gene: NA; abundance: few; CDR3nt: TGCAGTGCTAGCAAGGCAGGGCAAGAGACCCAGTACTTC; CDR3aa: CSASKAGQETQYF
j_gene: TRBJ2-3; v_gene: TRBV5-4; d_gene: NA; abundance: many; CDR3nt: TGTGCCAGCAGTGTGGGGACACTTGGGACAGATACGCAGTATTTT; CDR3aa: CASSVGTLGTDTQYF
j_gene: TRBJ2-3; v_gene: TRBV7-6; d_gene: TRBD2; abundance: NA; CDR3nt: TGTGCCAGCAGCTCGGGACTAGTAATAGATACGCAGTATTTT; CDR3aa: CASSSGLVIDTQYF
j_gene: TRBJ2-1; v_gene: TRBV20-1; d_gene: TRBD2; abundance: few; CDR3nt: TGCAGTGCTAAGACTAGCGGGGGTTACTACAATGAGCAGTTCTTC; CDR3aa: CSAKTSGGYYNEQFF
j_gene: TRBJ1-1; v_gene: TRBV5-1; d_gene: NA; abundance: NA; CDR3nt: TGCGCCAGCAGTCAGATTGAGAACACTGAAGCTTTCTTT; CDR3aa: CASSQIENTEAFF
j_gene: TRBJ2-7; v_gene: TRBV12-3/TRBV12-4; d_gene: TRBD1; abundance: NA; CDR3nt: TGTGCCAGCAGTTTACAATGGACAGGGGGGTACTACGAGCAGTACTTC; CDR3aa: CASSLQWTGGYYEQYF
j_gene: TRBJ2-1; v_gene: TRBV12-3/TRBV12-4; d_gene: TRBD1; abundance: few; CDR3nt: TGTGCCAGCAGTGACTGGACAGGGCGTCAGGACAATGAGCAGTTCTTC; CDR3aa: CASSDWTGRQDNEQFF
j_gene: TRBJ2-5; v_gene: TRBV19; d_gene: NA; abundance: few; CDR3nt: TGTGCCAGTAGTGCCAACGGGGGGCTTTACCAAGAGACCCAGTACTTC; CDR3aa: CASSANGGLYQETQYF
j_gene: TRBJ2-1; v_gene: TRBV6-1; d_gene: NA; abundance: NA; CDR3nt: TGTGCCAGCCGGACACCACTCTCCTACAATGAGCAGTTCTTC; CDR3aa: CASRTPLSYNEQFF
j_gene: TRBJ2-1; v_gene: TRBV4-3; d_gene: NA; abundance: few; CDR3nt: TGCGCCAGCAGCCAAGTAGGGGCTCTCTACAATGAGCAGTTCTTC; CDR3aa: CASSQVGALYNEQFF
j_gene: TRBJ2-3; v_gene: TRBV7-2; d_gene: NA; abundance: NA; CDR3nt: TGTGCCAGCAGCTTCGGGCTACCTAGCACAGATACGCAGTATTTT; CDR3aa: CASSFGLPSTDTQYF
j_gene: TRBJ2-3; v_gene: TRBV6-4; d_gene: TRBD2; abundance: NA; CDR3nt: TGTGCCAGCAGTAGACTAGCGGGGGTTCCAGATACGCAGTATTTT; CDR3aa: CASSRLAGVPDTQYF
j_gene: TRBJ2-5; v_gene: TRBV9; d_gene: NA; abundance: few; CDR3nt: TGTGCCAGCAGCCCAGGGGGGAGATACCAAGAGACCCAGTACTTC; CDR3aa: CASSPGGRYQETQYF
j_gene: TRBJ2-3; v_gene: TRBV29-1; d_gene: NA; abundance: few; CDR3nt: TGCAGCGTTGTACGGTTGGCTACAGATACGCAGTATTTT; CDR3aa: CSVVRLATDTQYF
j_gene: TRBJ1-1; v_gene: TRBV12-3/TRBV12-4; d_gene: NA; abundance: NA; CDR3nt: TGTGCCAGCAGTTCGTGGGGGGGATCGGTGAACACTGAAGCTTTCTTT; CDR3aa: CASSSWGGSVNTEAFF
j_gene: TRBJ2-7; v_gene: TRBV7-9; d_gene: NA; abundance: NA; CDR3nt: TGTGCCAGCAGCTTAGCGTTTTCGGAGCAGTACTTC; CDR3aa: CASSLAFSEQYF
j_gene: TRBJ2-2; v_gene: TRBV28; d_gene: NA; abundance: few; CDR3nt: TGTGCCAGCAGTTTGCCTCTCCTAGTTGCCGGGGAGCTGTTTTTT; CDR3aa: CASSLPLLVAGELFF
j_gene: TRBJ2-7; v_gene: TRBV5-1; d_gene: NA; abundance: NA; CDR3nt: TGCGCCAGCAAGGAGGGTCGCTTGGTCTACGAGCAGTACTTC; CDR3aa: CASKEGRLVYEQYF
j_gene: TRBJ1-5; v_gene: TRBV6-1; d_gene: NA; abundance: NA; CDR3nt: TGTGCCAGCAGCCCCGGACGTTTTAATCAGCCCCAGCATTTT; CDR3aa: CASSPGRFNQPQHF
j_gene: TRBJ2-3; v_gene: TRBV7-2; d_gene: TRBD2; abundance: NA; CDR3nt: TGTGCCAGCAGCTTAAGGGCTAGCGGGGGCCCCACAGATACGCAGTATTTT; CDR3aa: CASSLRASGGPTDTQYF
j_gene: TRBJ1-4; v_gene: TRBV27; d_gene: NA; abundance: NA; CDR3nt: TGTGCCAGCAGTTCGGGAGGGGTCGCAACTAATGAAAAACTGTTTTTT; CDR3aa: CASSSGGVATNEKLFF
j_gene: TRBJ1-5; v_gene: TRBV6-5; d_gene: NA; abundance: few; CDR3nt: TGTGCCAGCAGTTACTCGAAAAGCAATCAGCCCCAGCATTTT; CDR3aa: CASSYSKSNQPQHF
j_gene: TRBJ1-2; v_gene: TRBV21-1; d_gene: NA; abundance: NA; CDR3nt: TGTGCCAGCAGCCCACCGGGACATGGACCCGCGTTGGGCTACACCTTC; CDR3aa: CASSPPGHGPALGYTF
j_gene: TRBJ2-1; v_gene: TRBV12-3/TRBV12-4; d_gene: NA; abundance: NA; CDR3nt: TGTGCCAGCAGTCCGAAGGGTTCCCCCTACAATGAGCAGTTCTTC; CDR3aa: CASSPKGSPYNEQFF
j_gene: TRBJ2-1; v_gene: TRBV5-1; d_gene: NA; abundance: few; CDR3nt: TGCGCCAGCAGCTTGGGGTTGCGGGGTGGACAGTTCTTC; CDR3aa: CASSLGLRGGQFF
j_gene: TRBJ2-2; v_gene: TRBV4-2; d_gene: NA; abundance: few; CDR3nt: TGTGCCAGCAGCCAAGGGGTGGCTCTAGCGTTCAACACCGGGGAGCTGTTTTTT; CDR3aa: CASSQGVALAFNTGELFF
j_gene: TRBJ2-2; v_gene: TRBV5-4; d_gene: NA; abundance: NA; CDR3nt: TGTGCCAGCAGCTTGGCCAGTCGGGGCAGGGGCCTGAACACCGGGGAGCTGTTTTTT; CDR3aa: CASSLASRGRGLNTGELFF
j_gene: TRBJ1-1; v_gene: TRBV3-1; d_gene: NA; abundance: NA; CDR3nt: TGTGCCAGCAGCCAAGTCGGGGGGGAGTGGACTGAAGCTTTCTTT; CDR3aa: CASSQVGGEWTEAFF
j_gene: TRBJ2-3; v_gene: TRBV5-1; d_gene: NA; abundance: NA; CDR3nt: TGCGCCAGCAGCTGGGGCGACGGCACAGATACGCAGTATTTT; CDR3aa: CASSWGDGTDTQYF
j_gene: TRBJ2-7; v_gene: TRBV9; d_gene: TRBD2; abundance: NA; CDR3nt: TGTGCCAGCAGCGTAGACCCGGGGGGGCACCACGAGCAGTACTTC; CDR3aa: CASSVDPGGHHEQYF
j_gene: TRBJ2-4; v_gene: TRBV29-1; d_gene: TRBD1; abundance: few; CDR3nt: TGCAGCGCCTTGACAGGGAGTGAAAACATTCAGTACTTC; CDR3aa: CSALTGSENIQYF
j_gene: TRBJ2-5; v_gene: TRBV5-1; d_gene: NA; abundance: NA; CDR3nt: TGCGCCAGCACCTCATACGACTGGAGCCAAGAGACCCAGTACTTC; CDR3aa: CASTSYDWSQETQYF
j_gene: TRBJ2-2; v_gene: TRBV27; d_gene: TRBD1; abundance: NA; CDR3nt: TGTGCCAGCAGTTGGGGGGACAGGGCCACCGGGGAGCTGTTTTTT; CDR3aa: CASSWGDRATGELFF
j_gene: TRBJ2-1; v_gene: TRBV5-1; d_gene: TRBD2; abundance: NA; CDR3nt: TGCGCCAGCAGCTCTAGCGGGGGGCGGCTATACAATGAGCAGTTCTTC; CDR3aa: CASSSSGGRLYNEQFF